This T cell receptor (beta chain) came from a study of T cell changes during pregnancy in multiple sclerosis. Here immunoSEQ multiplex PCR was the method, and the copy in TCRdb shows in-frame clones only, minus some. The repertoire includes roughly 99,000 clones, 85% to 95% of them detected once, and around 0.8% sits in the top ten. The sample was peripheral blood, taken in the third trimester of pregnancy. The sequence was obtained from a female donor in good health, enrolled as a control in a pregnancy study.

CDR3 region: CASSHHRAGNTEAFF. CDR3 bases: TGCGCCAGCAGCCATCACAGGGCAGGGAACACTGAAGCTTTCTTT. The J gene is TRBJ1-1, the V gene TRBV4-1; D is possibly TRBD1 (6 bases). Germline loops: CDR1 MGHRA, CDR2 YSYEKL. V was pared by 3 bases and J by 1 base, with 12 bases between. The CDR3 length is 15 residues.